A selection of T cell receptor beta chains follows, all from one sample in a study of T cells in Graves' hyperthyroidism and ophthalmopathy. TCRdb re-derived calls from the multiplex PCR reads in MiXCR, one entry per CDR3 protein. The sample carries about 500,000 distinct CDR3 sequences, approximately 17% recorded once. Sequenced sample: blood. The receptors originated from a woman in her late teens or twenties with Graves' ophthalmopathy. Each CDR3 is given with its conserved first and last residue.

CDR3 protein,V gene
CASSLLRGPMNTEAFF,TRBV28
CSARRGNRSNQPQHF,TRBV20-1
CASSFGTGSYEQYF,TRBV12-3/TRBV12-4
CASSPYRTSGGVSYNEQFF,TRBV6-1
CASRARVTSGVSTDTQYF,TRBV6-1
CASSFPQGGQISNQPQHF,TRBV27
CASSYRLAGGELFF,TRBV6-5
CASRKGQGVLETQYF,TRBV6-1
CASGSGTVNNEQFF,TRBV12-5
CSARTALATNEKLFF,TRBV20-1
CSATRGSYEQYF,TRBV20-1
CASSPRDFPTYNEQFF,TRBV7-2
CASAVSGTHNEQYF,TRBV5-1
CASSLTHEQYF,TRBV11-2
CASSQGTSGGEQYF,TRBV7-9
CASVEGDGNSPLHF,TRBV19
CASSGNRANYGYTF,TRBV5-6
CSARDARQPSTEAFF,TRBV20-1
CATSRDRKLGAVLGNEQFF,TRBV15
CASSVGLAGVEQFF,TRBV9
CASSATGGSSKNIQYF,TRBV7-9
CASSVERSTDTQYF,TRBV9
CASSLGGGLGNQPQHF,TRBV5-1
CSAGASEDSNQPQHF,TRBV20-1
CASSDSQETQYF,TRBV2
CASSLGDSHYEQYF,TRBV5-1
CASSLLLRGVRADEQYF,TRBV12-3/TRBV12-4
CSAGPSGTSGGTLFF,TRBV20-1
CATSGAGTTNTEAFF,TRBV15
CASSYSGGRGQETQYF,TRBV6-6
CASSEKAFF,TRBV7-8
CASSPPALSSYNEQFF,TRBV18
CASSFGTATDTQYF,TRBV27
CASSEVGVGSTEAFF,TRBV6-1
CASSQSPSLSYEQYF,TRBV4-3
CASSHSEGAHGYTF,TRBV12-3/TRBV12-4
CASSTQGAEKTQYF,TRBV28
CSVPRGGQNTGELFF,TRBV29-1
CASSYKGMRSTDTQYF,TRBV6-5
CASSAGTGLDSPLHF,TRBV5-6
CASSLGSLDLDTEAFF,TRBV13